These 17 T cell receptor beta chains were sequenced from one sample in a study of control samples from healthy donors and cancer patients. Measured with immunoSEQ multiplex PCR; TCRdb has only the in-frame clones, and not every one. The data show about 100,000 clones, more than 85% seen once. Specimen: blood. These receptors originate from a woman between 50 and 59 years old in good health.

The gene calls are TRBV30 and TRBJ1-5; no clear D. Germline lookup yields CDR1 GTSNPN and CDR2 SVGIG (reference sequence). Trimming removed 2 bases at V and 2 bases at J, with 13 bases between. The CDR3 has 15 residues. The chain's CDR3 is CAWSPPGRGNQPQHF. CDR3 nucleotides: TGTGCCTGGAGTCCCCCCGGGAGAGGCAATCAGCCCCAGCATTTT.

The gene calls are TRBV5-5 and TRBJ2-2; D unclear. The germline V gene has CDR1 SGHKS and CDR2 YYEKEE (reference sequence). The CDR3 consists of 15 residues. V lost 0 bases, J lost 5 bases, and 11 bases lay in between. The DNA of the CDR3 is TGTGCCAGCAGCTTGGTTGGGGTATATACCGGGGAGCTGTTTTTT. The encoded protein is CASSLVGVYTGELFF.

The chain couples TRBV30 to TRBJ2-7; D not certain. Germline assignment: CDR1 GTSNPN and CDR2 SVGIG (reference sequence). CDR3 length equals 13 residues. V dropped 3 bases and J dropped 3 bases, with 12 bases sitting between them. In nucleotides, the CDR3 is TGTGCCTGGAGAGATTCTGGGTACTACGAGCAGTACGTC. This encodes CAWRDSGYYEQYV.

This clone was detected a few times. CDR3 DNA: TGTGCCAGTAGTTTCTTGGGGAGAGGCGCAGATACGCAGTATTTT. This encodes CASSFLGRGADTQYF. The chain recombines TRBV19 with TRBJ2-3; a possible D gene is TRBD2 (5 bases). Germline V gene data show CDR1 as LNHDA and CDR2 as SQIVND (reference sequence). The CDR3 loop spans 15 amino acids. Trimming removed 5 bases at V and 4 bases at J, with 16 bases between.

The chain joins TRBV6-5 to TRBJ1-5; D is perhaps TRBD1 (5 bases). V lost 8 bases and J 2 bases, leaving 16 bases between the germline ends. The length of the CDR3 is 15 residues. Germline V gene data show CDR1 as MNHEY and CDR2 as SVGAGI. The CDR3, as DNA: TGTGCCAGCTCCGACAGCGGGGGGGGCAATCAGCCCCAGCATTTT. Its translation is CASSDSGGGNQPQHF.

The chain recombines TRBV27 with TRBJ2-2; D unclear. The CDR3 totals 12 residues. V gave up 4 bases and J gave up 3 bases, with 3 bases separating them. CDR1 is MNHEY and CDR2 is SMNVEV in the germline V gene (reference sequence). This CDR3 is CASSSYTGELFF. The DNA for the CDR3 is TGTGCCAGCAGTTCATACACCGGGGAGCTGTTTTTT.

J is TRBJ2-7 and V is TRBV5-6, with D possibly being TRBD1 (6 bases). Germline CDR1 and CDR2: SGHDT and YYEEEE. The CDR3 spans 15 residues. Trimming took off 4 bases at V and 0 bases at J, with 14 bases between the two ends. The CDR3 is CASSEDRLSSYEQYV. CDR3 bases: TGTGCCAGCAGCGAAGACAGGCTGAGCTCCTACGAGCAGTACGTC.

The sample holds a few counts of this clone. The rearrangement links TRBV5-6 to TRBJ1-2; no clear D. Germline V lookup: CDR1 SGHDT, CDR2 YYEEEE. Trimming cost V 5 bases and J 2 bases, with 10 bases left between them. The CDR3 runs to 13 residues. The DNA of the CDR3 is TGTGCCAGCAGTCTGGTCCAGAACTATGGCTACACCTTC. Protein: CASSLVQNYGYTF.

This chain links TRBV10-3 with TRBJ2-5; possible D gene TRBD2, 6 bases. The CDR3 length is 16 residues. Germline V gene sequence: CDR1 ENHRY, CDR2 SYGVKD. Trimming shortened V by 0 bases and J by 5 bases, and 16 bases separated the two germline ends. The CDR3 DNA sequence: TGTGCCATCAGTGAGTCGTTGGGGGAGGAGGGGGAGACCCAGTACTTC. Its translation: CAISESLGEEGETQYF.

The chain's CDR3 is CASSVSRTSNEKLFF. CDR3 coding DNA: TGTGCCAGCAGCGTAAGCAGGACCTCCAATGAAAAACTGTTTTTT. The chain is built from TRBV9 and TRBJ1-4, with D uncertain. Germline V gene lookup returns CDR1 SGDLS and CDR2 YYNGEE. V shed 1 base and J shed 5 bases, with 12 bases lying between them. The CDR3 is 15 amino acids.

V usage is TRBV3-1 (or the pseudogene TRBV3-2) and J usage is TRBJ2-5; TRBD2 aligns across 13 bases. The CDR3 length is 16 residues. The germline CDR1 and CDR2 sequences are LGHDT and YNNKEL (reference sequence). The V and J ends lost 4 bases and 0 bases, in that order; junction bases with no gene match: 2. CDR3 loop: CASSPGLAGNQETQYF. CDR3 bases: TGTGCCAGCAGCCCGGGACTAGCGGGGAACCAAGAGACCCAGTACTTC.

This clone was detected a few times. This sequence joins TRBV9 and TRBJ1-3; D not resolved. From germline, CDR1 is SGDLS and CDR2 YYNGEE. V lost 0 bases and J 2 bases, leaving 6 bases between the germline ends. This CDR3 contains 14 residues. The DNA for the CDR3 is TGTGCCAGCAGCGTAGGGGAGGCTGGAAACACCATATATTTT. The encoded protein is CASSVGEAGNTIYF. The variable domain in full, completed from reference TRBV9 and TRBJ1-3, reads DSGVTQTPKHLITATGQRVTLRCSPRSGDLSVYWYQQSLDQGLQFLIQYYNGEERAKGNILERFSAQQFPDLHSELNLSSLELGDSALYFCASSVGEAGNTIYFGEGSWLTVV.

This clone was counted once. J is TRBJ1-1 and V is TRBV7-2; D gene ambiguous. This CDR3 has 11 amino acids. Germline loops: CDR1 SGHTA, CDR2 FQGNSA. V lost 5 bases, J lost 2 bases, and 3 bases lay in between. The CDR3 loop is CASSTNTEAFF. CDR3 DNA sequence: TGTGCCAGCAGCACTAACACTGAAGCTTTCTTT.

This CDR3 reads CASSKGRDRYGYTF. As DNA, the CDR3 is TGTGCCAGCAGCAAAGGGAGGGATCGGTATGGCTACACCTTC. The chain is built from TRBV21-1 and TRBJ1-2. TRBV21-1 is marked as a pseudogene. The CDR3 sequence is 14 residues long.

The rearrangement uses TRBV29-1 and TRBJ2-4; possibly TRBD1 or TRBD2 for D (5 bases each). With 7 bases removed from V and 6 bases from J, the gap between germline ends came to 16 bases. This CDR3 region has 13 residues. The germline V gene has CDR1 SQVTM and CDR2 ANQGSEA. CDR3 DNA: TGCAGCGCGGGGACGGACTCGGGAAACATTCAGTACTTC. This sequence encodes CSAGTDSGNIQYF. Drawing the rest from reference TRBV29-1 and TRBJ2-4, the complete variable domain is SAVISQKPSRDICQRGTSLTIQCQVDSQVTMMFWYRQQPGQSLTLIATANQGSEATYESGFVIDKFPISRPNLTFSTLTVSNMSPEDSSIYLCSAGTDSGNIQYFGAGTRLSVL.

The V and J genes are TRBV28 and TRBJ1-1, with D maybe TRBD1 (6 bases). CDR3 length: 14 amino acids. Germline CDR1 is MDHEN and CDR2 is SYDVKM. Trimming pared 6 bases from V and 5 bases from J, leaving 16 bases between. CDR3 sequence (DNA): TGTGCCAGCAGACTAGGGGGTGGGTGGACTGAAGCTTTCTTT. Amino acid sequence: CASRLGGGWTEAFF.

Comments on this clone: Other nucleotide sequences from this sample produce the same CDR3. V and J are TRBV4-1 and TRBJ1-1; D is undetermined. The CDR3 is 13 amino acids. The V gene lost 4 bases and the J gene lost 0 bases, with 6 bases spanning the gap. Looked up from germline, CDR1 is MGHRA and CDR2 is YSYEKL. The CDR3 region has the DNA TGCGCCAGCAGCCCCCCCCTGAACACTGAAGCTTTCTTT. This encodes CASSPPLNTEAFF.